These T cell receptor beta chains were read from a single sample in a study of shared clonotypes between healthy human individuals. TCRdb keeps only in-frame clones here, not all; method: immunoSEQ multiplex PCR. Among 2,500,000 or so clones, approximately 90% were seen once, and the ten largest hold about 0.36%. The sample was naive CD4+ T cells from PBMCs. The receptors were sampled from a man between 18 and 35 years old in good health. Some clones in this sample may be carry-over from other donors' samples. The CDR3 runs from the conserved cysteine through the conserved F or W. The D gene is left open where the match is weak.

j_call: TRBJ2-7
v_call: TRBV28
d_call: TRBD1
cdr3_nt: TGTGCCAGCAGCAGGGGGACCTACGAGCAGTACTTC
cdr3_aa: CASSRGTYEQYF

j_call: TRBJ2-3
v_call: TRBV19
d_call: TRBD1
cdr3_nt: TGTGCCAGTAGTACTCCGGGACAGGTAACAGATACGCAGTATTTT
cdr3_aa: CASSTPGQVTDTQYF

j_call: TRBJ2-3
v_call: TRBV7-3
d_call: NA
cdr3_nt: TGTGCCAGCAGCTTCTCTCGAGGCACAGATACGCAGTATTTT
cdr3_aa: CASSFSRGTDTQYF

j_call: TRBJ2-3
v_call: TRBV28
d_call: TRBD2
cdr3_nt: TGTGCCAGCAGTCTACGGACTAGCACTGCTAGCACAGATACGCAGTATTTT
cdr3_aa: CASSLRTSTASTDTQYF

j_call: TRBJ2-7
v_call: TRBV18
d_call: NA
cdr3_nt: TGTGCCAGCTCACCGCTTGGACTAACCTCCTACGAGCAGTACTTC
cdr3_aa: CASSPLGLTSYEQYF

j_call: TRBJ1-6
v_call: TRBV7-9
d_call: NA
cdr3_nt: TGTGCCAGCAGCTTAGTGGGGAGTTCACCCCTCCACTTT
cdr3_aa: CASSLVGSSPLHF

j_call: TRBJ1-1
v_call: TRBV13
d_call: NA
cdr3_nt: TGTGCCAGCAGCCGCCCCAGTGAAGCTTTCTTT
cdr3_aa: CASSRPSEAFF

j_call: TRBJ2-3
v_call: TRBV28
d_call: NA
cdr3_nt: TGTGCCAGCAGTTTACGAGGATTCGTCACAGATACGCAGTATTTT
cdr3_aa: CASSLRGFVTDTQYF

j_call: TRBJ2-1
v_call: TRBV25-1
d_call: TRBD2
cdr3_nt: TGTGCCAGCAGTGTAGCGGGAGGCCCTCAGTTCTTC
cdr3_aa: CASSVAGGPQFF

j_call: TRBJ2-1
v_call: TRBV18
d_call: NA
cdr3_nt: TGTGCCAGCTCACCACGACAGCCTAACTCCTACAATGAGCAGTTCTTC
cdr3_aa: CASSPRQPNSYNEQFF

j_call: TRBJ1-2
v_call: TRBV30
d_call: TRBD1
cdr3_nt: TGTGCCTGGAGTGTACTTAGGGGTAACAGGGGATCTAACTATGGCTACACCTTC
cdr3_aa: CAWSVLRGNRGSNYGYTF

j_call: TRBJ1-1
v_call: TRBV6-5
d_call: NA
cdr3_nt: TGTGCCGGTCCGGGACACCGGGGTGGCACTGAAGCTTTCTTT
cdr3_aa: CAGPGHRGGTEAFF

j_call: TRBJ2-5
v_call: TRBV5-4
d_call: NA
cdr3_nt: TGTGCCAGCAGACCGGACAGTTTGACGGGGACCCAGTACTTC
cdr3_aa: CASRPDSLTGTQYF

j_call: TRBJ2-1
v_call: TRBV1
d_call: NA
cdr3_nt: TGCACCAGCAGCCCTGGACTAGCGGGAGGGCCAAGGTGGGTCTACAATGAGCAGTTCTTC
cdr3_aa: CTSSPGLAGGPRWVYNEQFF

j_call: TRBJ2-5
v_call: TRBV2
d_call: TRBD2
cdr3_nt: TGTGCCAGCAATCTCCGCTGGGAGGGAGAGACCCAGTACTTC
cdr3_aa: CASNLRWEGETQYF

j_call: TRBJ2-7
v_call: TRBV28
d_call: NA
cdr3_nt: TGTGCCAGCAGTGGCGATCGAGGGGCCTACGAGCAGTACTTC
cdr3_aa: CASSGDRGAYEQYF